The present entry profiles one TCR beta chain with its context. The same CDR3 is also encoded by other DNA sequences in this sample. CDR1 is SGHTA, CDR2 FQGNSA, per germline. The ends were cut back, 0 bases at V and 5 bases at J, with 5 bases in the middle. The CDR3 sequence is 13 residues long. Generated by immunoSEQ multiplex PCR, the TCRdb table keeps only in-frame clones and is missing some. The repertoire holds 2 million to 2.5 million clones, less than 95% seen once, with 0.37% in the top ten. These data originate in a study of shared clonotypes between healthy human individuals. Study-wide background: Per donor, CD8 memory used one plate, CD8 naive used two, CD4 memory used three and CD4 naive used three.

The receptor was isolated from a man aged 18 to 29 in good health. Some clones in this sample may be carry-over from other donors' samples. The sample taken for sequencing was naive CD4+ T cells from PBMCs. Subset reported: CD45RA+ positively selected. V usage is TRBV7-2 and J usage is TRBJ2-1; D gene unclear. Here the CDR3 DNA reads TGTGCCAGCAGCTTAGCGGGCCACAATGAGCAGTTCTTC. Translation gives CASSLAGHNEQFF.